A single TCR beta chain is shown here with its context. In the study's own analysis: The assay estimated nucleated cells by amplifying reference gene primers. This table comes from immunoSEQ multiplex PCR, and its TCRdb copy is limited to in-frame clones, with some not included. V and J calls and clone size are copied from that table; D and trimming were computed from the DNA. The table includes more than 85,000 clones, less than 85% detected once. The data originate from a study of blood T cell repertoires in COVID-19. The sample was peripheral blood. The sequence derives from a human donor in a cohort sampled during active COVID-19.

The CDR3 region is CASSRTAGGTTDTQYF. DNA of the CDR3: TGTGCCAGCTCACGTACAGCGGGAGGGACCACAGATACGCAGTATTTT. The V and J genes are TRBV18 and TRBJ2-3, with 10 nucleotides matching TRBD2. The J segment lost 2 bases and the V segment lost 4 bases, leaving 6 bases of the junction unmatched. The CDR3 sequence is 16 residues long. The germline CDR1 and CDR2 sequences are KGHSH and LQKENI.